These T cell receptor beta chains were read from a single sample in a study of blood T cell repertoires in COVID-19. Sequencing was performed with immunoSEQ multiplex PCR; in TCRdb, only in-frame clones are kept and a portion is missing. Here the sample spans around 260,000 clones, 85% to 90% being singletons. Material for sequencing was peripheral blood. The receptors were gathered from a woman aged 60 to 75 with COVID-19, enrolled during active disease. Both conserved end residues are part of each CDR3. The D gene is left open where the match is weak. The size field is filled for only some rows; it gives once, few, many or a size class.

clone_size	d_call	v_call	j_call	cdr3_nt	cdr3_aa
.	TRBD1	TRBV3-1/TRBV3-2	TRBJ2-7	TGTGCCAGCAGCCAAACAGGGGAAGGCGAGCAGTACTTC	CASSQTGEGEQYF
once	TRBD1	TRBV28	TRBJ1-6	TGTGCCAGCAGCCTCCAAACAGGGGGATCACCCCTCCACTTT	CASSLQTGGSPLHF
.	.	TRBV5-5	TRBJ1-1	TGTGCCAGCAGCTTTCTAGGGGCGGGAAACACTGAAGCTTTCTTT	CASSFLGAGNTEAFF
.	.	TRBV30	TRBJ2-1	TGTGCCTGGAGTGTCGGGGGATTCGCCTACAATGAGCAGTTCTTC	CAWSVGGFAYNEQFF
.	TRBD2	TRBV6-2/TRBV6-3	TRBJ2-2	TGTGCCAGCAGCCGATCTAACGGGAGGGACACCGGGGAGCTGTTTTTT	CASSRSNGRDTGELFF
.	.	TRBV27	TRBJ2-3	TGTGCCAGCACCCTCTTCGGGACTAGCACAGATACGCAGTATTTT	CASTLFGTSTDTQYF
.	TRBD2	TRBV7-7	TRBJ2-1	TGTGCCAGCAGCCCTGGGACTAGCGCCTACAATGAGCAGTTCTTC	CASSPGTSAYNEQFF
.	TRBD1	TRBV12-3/TRBV12-4	TRBJ1-1	TGTGCCAGCAGTTCACACAGGGGGACTGAAGCTTTCTTT	CASSSHRGTEAFF
.	.	TRBV7-9	TRBJ2-5	TGTGCCAGCACCCAGACAGGCCAAGAGACCCAGTACTTC	CASTQTGQETQYF
.	TRBD1	TRBV10-2	TRBJ2-1	TGCGCCAGCAGTGACCACAGGGGGAGCCTCTACAATGAGCAGTTCTTC	CASSDHRGSLYNEQFF